The 23 T cell receptor beta chains below all came from one sample that was sequenced in a study of T cells after yellow fever vaccination (dated by TCRdb to about 2019). Libraries were prepared through 5' RACE. Instrument used: Illumina HiSeq 2500. TCRdb applied fastp at Q25 and MiXCR to the public reads, then kept only in-frame beta chains. A single entry per CDR3 protein holds the most common genes and DNA from its merged rows. This sample comprises about 550,000 distinct CDR3 sequences, 15% to 20% of them detected only once. Of the sample, approximately 14% is held by the ten largest clones. Interpreted using the paper, the treatment or condition label stands for: live attenuated yellow fever vaccine strain. The sequences come from PBMCs, collected 15 days after the yellow fever booster vaccination. The receptors were gathered from a man aged 25-45 years who received the YFV17D yellow fever vaccine.

The chain employs TRBV12-3 or TRBV12-4 and TRBJ1-1; D gene uncertain. V was trimmed by 10 bases and J by 7 bases, leaving 16 bases between them. This CDR3 region has 12 residues. The CDR3 DNA sequence: TGTGCCACCTCTCAGATTCCAGGTGAAGCTTTCTTT. Its translation: CATSQIPGEAFF.

This chain joins TRBV19 and TRBJ2-3; TRBD1 matches at 9 bases. The V gene's germline CDR1 is LNHDA and CDR2 SQIVND (reference sequence). This CDR3 contains 14 residues. The ends lost 5 bases at V and 6 bases at J; junction bases unmatched: 6. The CDR3 nucleotides are TGTGCCAGTAGTGAAACAGGGGGCTCGGATACGCAGTATTTT. It is translated as CASSETGGSDTQYF.

Only a few counts were recorded for this clonotype. The CDR3, as DNA: TGTGCCAGCAGCTTAGTGGGCGGGAGGGCCGGAAATGAGCAGTTCTTC. This translates into CASSLVGGRAGNEQFF. The chain has TRBV7-8 and TRBJ2-1; 9 bases line up with TRBD2. CDR1 is SGHVS, CDR2 FQNEAQ, per germline. The CDR3 is made up of 16 amino acids. Trimming took 1 base from V and 7 from J; bases not matched to a gene: 8. Based on the CDR3 plus reference TRBV7-8 and TRBJ2-1, the full variable domain is GAGVSQSPRYKVAKRGQDVALRCDPISGHVSLFWYQQALGQGPEFLTYFQNEAQLDKSGLPSDRFFAERPEGSVSTLKIQRTQQEDSAVYLCASSLVGGRAGNEQFFGPGTRLTVL.

This clonotype was seen more than once but under ten times. The chain uses TRBV7-9 and TRBJ2-7; D possibly matches TRBD1 or TRBD2 (5 bases each). The germline V gene encodes CDR1 SEHNR and CDR2 FQNEAQ (reference sequence). V was trimmed by 5 bases and J by 9 bases, leaving 17 bases between them. This CDR3 is built from 13 residues. The CDR3 nucleotides are TGTGCCAGCAGCCTTCAGGCCGCCGGGGCGCAGTACTTC. Its translation: CASSLQAAGAQYF. Full variable domain (rest looked up from reference TRBV7-9 and TRBJ2-7): DTGVSQNPRHKITKRGQNVTFRCDPISEHNRLYWYRQTLGQGPEFLTYFQNEAQLEKSRLLSDRFSAERPKGSFSTLEIQRTEQGDSAMYLCASSLQAAGAQYFGPGTRLTVT.

This clonotype has a handful of counts. The gene calls are TRBV5-1 and TRBJ1-1, with a tentative D call TRBD1 (5 bases). Germline loops: CDR1 SGHRS, CDR2 YFSETQ. Trimming removed 4 bases from V and 0 bases from J, with 13 bases in between. The CDR3 covers 15 residues. CDR3 amino acids: CASSLAKGLNTEAFF. DNA of the CDR3: TGCGCCAGCAGCCTGGCTAAGGGACTGAACACTGAAGCTTTCTTT. The variable domain in full, with the rest retrieved from reference TRBV5-1 and TRBJ1-1, is KAGVTQTPRYLIKTRGQQVTLSCSPISGHRSVSWYQQTPGQGLQFLFEYFSETQRNKGNFPGRFSGRQFSNSRSEMNVSTLELGDSALYLCASSLAKGLNTEAFFGQGTRLTVV.

V usage is TRBV15 and J usage is TRBJ2-3; tentative D call: TRBD2 (6 bases). Per germline, CDR1 LNHNV and CDR2 YYDKDF (reference sequence). The V end lost 5 bases, the J end lost 5 bases, and 20 bases lay between the germline ends. There are 16 residues in the CDR3. The chain's CDR3 is CATSDDGGPSRDTQYF. The CDR3 region has the DNA TGTGCCACCAGCGATGACGGAGGGCCCTCGCGAGATACGCAGTATTTT. Filled out from reference TRBV15 and TRBJ2-3, the complete variable domain reads DAMVIQNPRYQVTQFGKPVTLSCSQTLNHNVMYWYQQKSSQAPKLLFHYYDKDFNNEADTPDNFQSRRPNTSFCFLDIRSPGLGDTAMYLCATSDDGGPSRDTQYFGPGTRLTVL.

The sample holds a few counts of this clonotype. The rearrangement joins TRBV29-1 to TRBJ2-3; 9 bases agree with TRBD1. Germline V CDR1 and CDR2: SQVTM, ANQGSEA. V dropped 7 bases and J dropped 4; count of bases not matched to a gene: 3. This CDR3 contains 12 residues. The CDR3: CSAGTGSDTQYF. CDR3 DNA sequence: TGCAGCGCCGGGACAGGGTCAGATACGCAGTATTTT.

V usage is TRBV10-3 and J usage is TRBJ2-1; D could derive from TRBD1 or TRBD2 (5 bases each). Germline values: CDR1 ENHRY, CDR2 SYGVKD. This CDR3 region has 13 residues. Between the trimmed V and J ends, which lost 7 bases and 2 bases, there was a span of 9 bases. The CDR3 DNA reads as TGTGCCATCACCGGGGCGGCCTACAATGAGCAGTTCTTC. This gives the protein CAITGAAYNEQFF.

This clonotype turned up a few times. In nucleotides, the CDR3 is TGCGCCAGCAGCTTAGCCAGGAACTCCTACGAGCAGTACTTC. It specifies CASSLARNSYEQYF. V and J are TRBV5-1 and TRBJ2-7; D call uncertain. Between the trimmed V and J ends, which lost 2 bases and 0 bases, there was a span of 9 bases. The germline gives CDR1 SGHRS, CDR2 YFSETQ. The CDR3 sequence is 14 residues long. The full variable domain, rest sourced from reference TRBV5-1 and TRBJ2-7, is KAGVTQTPRYLIKTRGQQVTLSCSPISGHRSVSWYQQTPGQGLQFLFEYFSETQRNKGNFPGRFSGRQFSNSRSEMNVSTLELGDSALYLCASSLARNSYEQYFGPGTRLTVT.

The chain uses TRBV10-3 and TRBJ2-2, with D perhaps matching TRBD1 (7 bases). Germline CDR1 is ENHRY and CDR2 is SYGVKD. The ends were cut back, 9 bases at V and 3 bases at J, with 14 bases in the middle. The CDR3 consists of 14 residues. DNA for the CDR3: TGTGCCATTGCGCGGGACAGCTACACCGGGGAGCTGTTTTTT. Protein sequence: CAIARDSYTGELFF.

This clonotype was counted between two and nine times. The V and J genes are TRBV10-3 and TRBJ1-1, with TRBD1 identical over 8 bases. The CDR3 loop spans 15 amino acids. Germline-derived CDR1 and CDR2 are ENHRY and SYGVKD. V shed 5 bases, J shed 4 bases, and the junction held 9 bases outside the gene matches. The CDR3 region is CAISPPGQEFTEAFF. The CDR3 DNA reads TGTGCCATCAGTCCTCCGGGACAGGAATTCACTGAAGCTTTCTTT.

This clonotype appeared a few times. The V gene is TRBV2, the J gene TRBJ2-5; tentatively, D is TRBD1 (8 bases). The CDR3 loop spans 15 amino acids. Germline CDR1 reads SNHLY; CDR2 reads FYNNEI. Trimming left V 6 bases short and J 5 bases short, with 19 bases between. CDR3 sequence reads: CASSREGTGGETQYF. CDR3 DNA: TGTGCCAGCAGCAGGGAGGGGACAGGCGGGGAGACCCAGTACTTC.

This clonotype was detected only a few times. This chain uses TRBV9 with TRBJ2-6; D not certain. This CDR3 is built from 13 residues. V was cut by 0 bases and J by 4 bases, with 2 bases left in between. CDR1 is SGDLS, CDR2 YYNGEE, per germline. The CDR3 region is CASSVGGANVLTF. In DNA form, the CDR3 reads TGTGCCAGCAGCGTAGGGGGGGCCAACGTCCTGACTTTC.

This clonotype was counted at least ten times. V usage is TRBV12-3 or TRBV12-4 and J usage is TRBJ2-3, with no clear D. V dropped 6 bases and J dropped 4 bases, with 8 bases sitting between them. The CDR3 totals 12 residues. The CDR3 protein is CASSPAADTQYF. In DNA, the CDR3 is TGTGCCAGCAGCCCCGCGGCAGATACGCAGTATTTT.

The chain joins TRBV18 to TRBJ2-2; D uncertain. From germline, CDR1 is KGHSH and CDR2 LQKENI. The CDR3 loop spans 15 amino acids. Trimming took 3 bases from V and 4 from J, leaving 12 bases between them. CDR3 residues: CASSPNTEATGELFF. The CDR3, as DNA: TGTGCCAGCTCACCTAATACAGAAGCCACCGGGGAGCTGTTTTTT.

The chain uses TRBV7-8 and TRBJ2-1; 9 nucleotides line up with TRBD2. The CDR3 runs to 15 residues. Germline assignment: CDR1 SGHVS and CDR2 FQNEAQ. With 7 bases clipped from V and 7 bases from J, the junction kept 11 bases outside the gene matches. CDR3 loop: CASTDRAGGENEQFF. For the CDR3, the DNA is TGTGCCAGCACCGACCGAGCGGGAGGAGAAAATGAGCAGTTCTTC.

This clonotype was detected only a few times. The CDR3 DNA reads as TGTGCCAGCAGCTACAAAGGGGACTCGGCCCAGTATTTT. Its translation: CASSYKGDSAQYF. The chain recombines TRBV7-2 with TRBJ2-3, with D possibly TRBD2 on 6 matching bases. CDR1 is SGHTA and CDR2 is FQGNSA in the germline V gene. V lost 4 bases, J lost 12 bases, and 17 bases lay in between. The CDR3 spans 13 residues.

This clonotype turned up a few times. This sequence joins TRBV28 and TRBJ2-3, with 12 bases identical to TRBD2. Per the germline V gene, CDR1 is MDHEN and CDR2 is SYDVKM. The CDR3 loop spans 15 amino acids. Trimming cost V 5 bases and J 4 bases; bases outside gene matches: 4. Here the CDR3 reads CASSKASGRADTQYF. The CDR3 DNA reads TGTGCCAGCAGTAAAGCTAGCGGGAGGGCAGATACGCAGTATTTT.

As for this clonotype: The junction differs from germline at one of its ends, possibly a read error. The chain employs TRBV7-9 and TRBJ2-5, with D perhaps TRBD1 (5 bases). The germline gives CDR1 SEHNR, CDR2 FQNEAQ (reference sequence). This CDR3 is 16 amino acids long. CDR3 residues: CASSLAFERGQKTQYF. CDR3 sequence (DNA): TGTGCCAGCAGCTTAGCGTTTGAAAGGGGCCAAAAGACCCAGTACTTC.

This clonotype was picked up a small number of times. V usage is TRBV7-9 and J usage is TRBJ1-1; D might be TRBD1 (6 bases). V was clipped by 3 bases and J by 0 bases, with 11 bases between them. The CDR3 is made up of 15 amino acids. Germline CDR1 SEHNR, CDR2 FQNEAQ (reference sequence). The CDR3 spells CASSFRDTLNTEAFF. The CDR3 DNA is TGTGCCAGCAGCTTCCGGGACACCTTGAACACTGAAGCTTTCTTT.

This clonotype was recorded a few times. The chain uses TRBV20-1 and TRBJ2-5; 9 bases line up with TRBD2. Germline CDR1 reads DFQATT; CDR2 reads SNEGSKA (reference sequence). J gave up 7 bases and V 2 bases, and 8 bases lay outside the gene matches. The CDR3 is 14 residues long. The chain's CDR3 is CSARLAGTPATQYF. CDR3 nucleotide sequence: TGCAGTGCTAGACTAGCGGGAACCCCTGCGACCCAGTACTTC.

The gene calls are TRBV4-3 and TRBJ2-7; perhaps TRBD2 as D (5 bases). CDR3 length: 15 residues. V gave up 4 bases and J gave up 0 bases, with 13 bases separating them. Germline V gene sequence: CDR1 LGHNA, CDR2 YSLEER. The CDR3 nucleotides are TGCGCCAGCAGCCCGGGATGGGGAAGCTCCTACGAGCAGTACTTC. As protein: CASSPGWGSSYEQYF.

This clonotype occurred a few times. The chain joins TRBV7-9 to TRBJ1-1, with 7 bases lining up with TRBD1. Trimming cost V 0 bases and J 10 bases; bases outside gene matches: 2. Looked up from germline, CDR1 is SEHNR and CDR2 is FQNEAQ (reference sequence). This CDR3 contains 12 residues. Here the CDR3 DNA reads TGTGCCAGCAGCTTAGCGGACAGGCGAGCTTTCTTT. It yields the protein CASSLADRRAFF.